What follows is one T cell receptor beta chain and its context. Its antigen is not known. The record originates from a study of vaccination and CD4 T cells after COVID-19. The treatment is: roughly 11-day PBMC culture with coronavirus spike peptide pools or control peptides (ViraFEST assay). The V and J ends lost 5 bases and 0 bases, in that order; junction bases with no gene match: 10. Germline CDR1 MNHNS, CDR2 SASEGT. CDR3 length: 19 residues. The Oncomine TCR Beta short-read assay sequenced DNA from cultured CD4+ T cells. MiXCR, applied by TCRdb to the PCR reads, yields one record per CDR3 protein. Among 5,000 to 8,000 distinct CDR3 sequences listed, around 19% were seen once.

This receptor was obtained from a human donor who had recovered from COVID-19. J is TRBJ2-1 and V is TRBV6-1, with 13 bases matching TRBD2. Sequenced sample: CD4+ T cells from blood, cultured in vitro. The CDR3 DNA is TGTGCCAGCAGTCCTCTCCCGACTAGCGGGAGGTCCTCCTACAATGAGCAGTTCTTC. Residues: CASSPLPTSGRSSYNEQFF.